This paragraph covers one T cell receptor beta chain sequence. This clone was seen only a few times. Which antigen it targets is not known. It has no much larger one-base neighbor in the sample; base qualities were not kept. Participants in the prospective study were enrolled through a virtual design, were aged about 18 to 90 years, and lived in some 24 United States geographic areas. To assign participants to cohorts, the prospective study relied on clinical history that participants themselves reported in a screening survey and a study questionnaire. Recovered participants in ImmuneRACE Cohort 3 were defined as having two consecutive negative NP/OP PCR tests, clearance from a healthcare professional, or resolution of symptoms. Each participant in the prospective study had whole blood, serum and a nasopharyngeal or oropharyngeal swab collected by mobile phlebotomists. Over a roughly two-month period, participants in the prospective study had the option of providing additional blood draws and questionnaires. Before DNA extraction, prospective study blood samples were shipped either frozen or at room temperature.

The source of the sample is a study of blood T cell repertoires in COVID-19 (TCRdb year 2020). Notes on the research overall: The collaborator samples originated in the United States, Italy and Spain and spanned the acute and convalescent phases of COVID-19. Samples came from the ongoing ImmuneRACE study (first 160 participants) plus 1,254 subjects from 6 global collaborators. The material from the prospective study consisted of cDNA or gDNA derived from T cells, B-cell-depleted T cells, or PBMCs. Subjects who had been exposed to COVID-19, were actively infected with it, or had recovered from it provided the deeply sampled blood TCRbeta repertoires that made up the dataset. A de-identified subject ID, COVID-19 status, age in years and sex were almost always included in the sample metadata. Where available, HLA class I and class II types were taken from metadata supplied by the sample provider and were not determined by assay-based typing. A freely available public database, intended as a resource for researchers studying the immune response to SARS-CoV-2, is where the repertoires were released.

The paper as a whole reports these results and caveats: How much clinical and demographic metadata was included differed by source and by participant, and the metadata was provided uncurated.

V is shortened by 1 base, J by 2 bases, and the region joining them spans 12 bases. From cysteine to phenylalanine, the CDR3 is 15 amino acids long. Left in the record is the CDR3 DNA by itself, 45 bases read in frame from the first base. According to the germline V gene, CDR1 reads MGHRA and CDR2 reads YSYEKL. TCRbeta CDR3 regions were amplified from genomic DNA using the immunoSEQ Assay, a bias-controlled multiplex PCR. As for the original processing: Nucleated cell counts per sample were estimated from amplification of reference gene primers within the assay. To quantify the absolute abundance of each unique TCRbeta CDR3 rearrangement, sequence reads were collapsed and filtered. For each sample, productive Simpson clonality was calculated as the square root of Simpson's diversity index across productive rearrangements. Here the immuneACCESS table is served through TCRdb, limited to in-frame sequences with V and J called. Missing clones are a known gap in these copies; in checked studies unresolved V genes cover under half, and the rest lacks a known reason. The V and J calls and clone size are taken from that table; D and trimming were inferred from the DNA. For this sample the table gives 250,000 to 350,000 clones, of which about 88% were detected only once. About 3% of the sample is held by the ten biggest clonotypes.

The sequencing sample was made of PBMCs or T cells enriched from blood (not recorded which). The TCR comes from a woman between 50 and 59 years old who had recovered from COVID-19. The chain couples TRBV4-1 to TRBJ2-7; the D gene is possibly TRBD2, with 6 bases matching. The CDR3 reads as follows: CASSQGGGAPYEQYF. The bases are TGCGCCAGCAGCCAAGGAGGCGGGGCCCCCTACGAGCAGTACTTC.